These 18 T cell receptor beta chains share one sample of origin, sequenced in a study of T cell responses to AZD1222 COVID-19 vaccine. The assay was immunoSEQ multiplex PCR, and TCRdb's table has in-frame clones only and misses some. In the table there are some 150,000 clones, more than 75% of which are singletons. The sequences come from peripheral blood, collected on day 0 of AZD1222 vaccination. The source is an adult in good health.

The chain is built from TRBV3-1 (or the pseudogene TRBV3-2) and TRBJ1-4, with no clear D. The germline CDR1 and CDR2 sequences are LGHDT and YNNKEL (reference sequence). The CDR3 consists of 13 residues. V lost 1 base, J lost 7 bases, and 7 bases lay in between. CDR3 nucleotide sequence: TGTGCCAGCAGCCAAGCCCCTCTTGAAAAACTGTTTTTT. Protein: CASSQAPLEKLFF.

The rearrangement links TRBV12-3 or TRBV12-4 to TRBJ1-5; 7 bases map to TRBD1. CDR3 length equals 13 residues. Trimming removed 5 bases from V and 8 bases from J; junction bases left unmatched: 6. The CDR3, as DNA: TGTGCCAGCAGTAAACAGGGGTCAGAGCCCCAGCATTTT. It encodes CASSKQGSEPQHF.

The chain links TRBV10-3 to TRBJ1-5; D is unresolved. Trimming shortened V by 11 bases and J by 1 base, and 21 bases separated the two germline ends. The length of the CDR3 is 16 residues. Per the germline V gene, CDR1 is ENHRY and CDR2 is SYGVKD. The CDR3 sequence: CASDKLGGLSNQPQHF. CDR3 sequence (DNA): TGTGCCTCCGATAAGTTGGGAGGGCTAAGCAATCAGCCCCAGCATTTT.

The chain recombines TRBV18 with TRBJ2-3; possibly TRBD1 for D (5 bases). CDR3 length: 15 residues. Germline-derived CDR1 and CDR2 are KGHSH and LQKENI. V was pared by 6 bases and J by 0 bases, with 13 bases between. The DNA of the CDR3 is TGTGCCAGCTCTTTGGGCAGGGCTAGCACAGATACGCAGTATTTT. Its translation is CASSLGRASTDTQYF.

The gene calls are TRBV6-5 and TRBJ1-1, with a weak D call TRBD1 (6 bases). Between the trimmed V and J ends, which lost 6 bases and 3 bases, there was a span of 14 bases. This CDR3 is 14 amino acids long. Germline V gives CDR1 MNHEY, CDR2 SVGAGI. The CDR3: CASRPTGGHTEAFF. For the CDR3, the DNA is TGTGCCAGCAGGCCGACAGGCGGACACACTGAAGCTTTCTTT.

The CDR3 nucleotides read TGTGCCAGCAGCCAGCTTACAGGGAGTGGGGAAAAACTGTTTTTT. It encodes CASSQLTGSGEKLFF. The chain is built from TRBV3-1 (or the pseudogene TRBV3-2) and TRBJ1-4; perhaps TRBD1 as D (6 bases). Germline CDR1 reads LGHDT; CDR2 reads YNNKEL (reference sequence). The CDR3 loop spans 15 amino acids. The V end was cut by 3 bases, the J end by 8 bases, with 16 bases between.

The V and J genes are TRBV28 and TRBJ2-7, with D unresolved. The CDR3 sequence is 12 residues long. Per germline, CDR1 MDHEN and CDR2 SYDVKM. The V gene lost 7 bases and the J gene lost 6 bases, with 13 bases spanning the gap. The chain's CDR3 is CASTVGRSEQYF. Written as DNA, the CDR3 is TGTGCCAGCACAGTAGGTCGAAGCGAGCAGTACTTC.

CDR3 nucleotides: TGTGCCAGTAGCCCACAGGGGGCGGAACAGCCCCAGCATTTT. It is translated as CASSPQGAEQPQHF. This sequence joins TRBV19 and TRBJ1-5, with TRBD1 matching over 9 bases. V gave up 6 bases and J gave up 7 bases; unmatched junction bases: 7. This CDR3 has 14 amino acids. Germline CDR1 and CDR2: LNHDA and SQIVND (reference sequence).

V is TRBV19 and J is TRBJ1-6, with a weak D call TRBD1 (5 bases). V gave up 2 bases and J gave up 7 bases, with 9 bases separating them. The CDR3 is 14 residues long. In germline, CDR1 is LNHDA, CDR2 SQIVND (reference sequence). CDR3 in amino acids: CASSIMDTNSPLHF. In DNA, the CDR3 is TGTGCCAGTAGTATAATGGACACCAATTCACCCCTCCACTTT.

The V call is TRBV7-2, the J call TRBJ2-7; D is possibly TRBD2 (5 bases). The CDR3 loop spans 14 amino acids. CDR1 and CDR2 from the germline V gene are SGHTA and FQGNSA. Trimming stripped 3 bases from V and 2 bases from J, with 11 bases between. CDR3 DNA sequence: TGTGCCAGCAGCTTGCTTCTAGCCGCCTACGAGCAGTACTTC. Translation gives CASSLLLAAYEQYF. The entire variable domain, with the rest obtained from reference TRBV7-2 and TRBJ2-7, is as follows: GAGVSQSPSNKVTEKGKDVELRCDPISGHTALYWYRQSLGQGLEFLIYFQGNSAPDKSGLPSDRFSAERTGGSVSTLTIQRTQQEDSAVYLCASSLLLAAYEQYFGPGTRLTVT.

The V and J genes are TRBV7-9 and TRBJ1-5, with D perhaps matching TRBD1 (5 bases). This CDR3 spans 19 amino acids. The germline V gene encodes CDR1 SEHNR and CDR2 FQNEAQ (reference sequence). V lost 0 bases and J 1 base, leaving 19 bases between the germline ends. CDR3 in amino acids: CASSLAVGSPRDSNQPQHF. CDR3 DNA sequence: TGTGCCAGCAGCTTAGCGGTGGGGTCTCCCCGGGACAGCAATCAGCCCCAGCATTTT. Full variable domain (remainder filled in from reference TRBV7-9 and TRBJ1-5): DTGVSQNPRHKITKRGQNVTFRCDPISEHNRLYWYRQTLGQGPEFLTYFQNEAQLEKSRLLSDRFSAERPKGSFSTLEIQRTEQGDSAMYLCASSLAVGSPRDSNQPQHFGDGTRLSIL.

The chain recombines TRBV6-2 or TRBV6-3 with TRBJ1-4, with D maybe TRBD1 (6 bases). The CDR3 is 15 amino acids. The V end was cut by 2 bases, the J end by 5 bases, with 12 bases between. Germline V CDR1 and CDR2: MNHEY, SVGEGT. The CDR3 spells CASSYHDRRNEKLFF. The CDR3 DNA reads TGTGCCAGCAGTTACCACGACAGGCGCAATGAAAAACTGTTTTTT.

The CDR3 coding sequence is TGTGCCAGCAGTGTTCCGGGACAGCGCACAGATACGCAGTATTTT. It codes for CASSVPGQRTDTQYF. The chain combines TRBV28 with TRBJ2-3; 7 bases map to TRBD1. Trimming cost V 5 bases and J 1 base; bases outside gene matches: 6. Germline values: CDR1 MDHEN, CDR2 SYDVKM. This CDR3 is 15 amino acids long.

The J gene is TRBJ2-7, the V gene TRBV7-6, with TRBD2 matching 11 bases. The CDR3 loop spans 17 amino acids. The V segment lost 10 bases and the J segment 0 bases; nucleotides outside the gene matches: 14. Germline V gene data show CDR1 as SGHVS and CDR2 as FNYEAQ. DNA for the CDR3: TGTGCCACCGGTATAGCGGGAGGGAGATTCTGCTCCTACGAGCAGTACTTC. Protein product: CATGIAGGRFCSYEQYF.

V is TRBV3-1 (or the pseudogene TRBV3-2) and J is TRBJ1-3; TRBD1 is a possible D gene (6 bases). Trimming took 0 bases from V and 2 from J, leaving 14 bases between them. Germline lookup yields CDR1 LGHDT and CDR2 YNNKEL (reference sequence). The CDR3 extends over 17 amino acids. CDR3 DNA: TGTGCCAGCAGCCAAGATCAACCGGGGGCGGCTGGAAACACCATATATTTT. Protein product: CASSQDQPGAAGNTIYF.

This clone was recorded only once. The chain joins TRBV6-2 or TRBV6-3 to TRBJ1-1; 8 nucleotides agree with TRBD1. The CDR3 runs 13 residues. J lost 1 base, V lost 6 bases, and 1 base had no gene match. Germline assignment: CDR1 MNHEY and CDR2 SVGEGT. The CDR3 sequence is CASSTGGNTEAFF. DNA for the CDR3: TGTGCCAGCAGCACAGGGGGGAACACTGAAGCTTTCTTT.

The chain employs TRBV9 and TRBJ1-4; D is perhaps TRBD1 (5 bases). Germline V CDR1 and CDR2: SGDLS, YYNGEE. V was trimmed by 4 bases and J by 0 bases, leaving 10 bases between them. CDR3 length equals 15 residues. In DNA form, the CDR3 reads TGTGCCAGCAGCTGGGGGGTCACAACTAATGAAAAACTGTTTTTT. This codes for CASSWGVTTNEKLFF. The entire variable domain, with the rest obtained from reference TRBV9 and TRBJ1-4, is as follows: DSGVTQTPKHLITATGQRVTLRCSPRSGDLSVYWYQQSLDQGLQFLIQYYNGEERAKGNILERFSAQQFPDLHSELNLSSLELGDSALYFCASSWGVTTNEKLFFGSGTQLSVL.

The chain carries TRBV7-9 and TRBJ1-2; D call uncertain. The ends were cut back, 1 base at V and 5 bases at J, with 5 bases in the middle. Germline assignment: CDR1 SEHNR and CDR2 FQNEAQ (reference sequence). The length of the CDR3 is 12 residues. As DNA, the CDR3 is TGTGCCAGCAGCTTAGAGTGGTATGGCTACACCTTC. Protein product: CASSLEWYGYTF.